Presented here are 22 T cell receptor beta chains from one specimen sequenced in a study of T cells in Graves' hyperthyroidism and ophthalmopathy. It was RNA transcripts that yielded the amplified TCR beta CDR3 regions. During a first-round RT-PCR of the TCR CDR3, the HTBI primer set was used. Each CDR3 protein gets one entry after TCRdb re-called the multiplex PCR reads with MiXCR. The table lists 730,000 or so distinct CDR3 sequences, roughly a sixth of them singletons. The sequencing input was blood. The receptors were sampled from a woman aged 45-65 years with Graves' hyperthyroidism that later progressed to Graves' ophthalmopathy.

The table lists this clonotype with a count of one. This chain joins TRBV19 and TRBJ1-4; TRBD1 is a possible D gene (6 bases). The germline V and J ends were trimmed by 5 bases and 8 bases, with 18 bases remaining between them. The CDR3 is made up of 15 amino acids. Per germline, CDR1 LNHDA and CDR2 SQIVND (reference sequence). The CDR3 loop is CASSPAGTFQEKLFF. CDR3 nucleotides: TGTGCCAGTAGTCCAGCCGGGACATTTCAAGAAAAACTGTTTTTT.

As DNA, the CDR3 is TGTGCCAGTAGCCGACGTGGGGGGGCGGATCAGCCCCAGCATTTT. It translates to CASSRRGGADQPQHF. V gene TRBV19 combines with J gene TRBJ1-5, with a possible D match to TRBD1 (6 bases). The V gene lost 6 bases and the J gene lost 5 bases, with 17 bases spanning the gap. Germline V CDR1 and CDR2: LNHDA, SQIVND (reference sequence). The CDR3 contains 15 residues.

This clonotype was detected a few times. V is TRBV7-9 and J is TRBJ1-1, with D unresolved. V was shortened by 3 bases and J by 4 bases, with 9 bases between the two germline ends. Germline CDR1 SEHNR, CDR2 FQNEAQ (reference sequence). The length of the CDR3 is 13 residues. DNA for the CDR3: TGTGCCAGCAGCTTCTTGGTGGGCACTGAAGCTTTCTTT. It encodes CASSFLVGTEAFF.

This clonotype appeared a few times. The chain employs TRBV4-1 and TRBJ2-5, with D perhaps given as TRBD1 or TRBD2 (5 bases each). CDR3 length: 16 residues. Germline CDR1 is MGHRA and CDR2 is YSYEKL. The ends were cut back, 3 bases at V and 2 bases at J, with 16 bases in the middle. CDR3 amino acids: CASSHATGQLQETQYF. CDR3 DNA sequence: TGCGCCAGCAGCCATGCCACGGGGCAGTTACAAGAGACCCAGTACTTC.

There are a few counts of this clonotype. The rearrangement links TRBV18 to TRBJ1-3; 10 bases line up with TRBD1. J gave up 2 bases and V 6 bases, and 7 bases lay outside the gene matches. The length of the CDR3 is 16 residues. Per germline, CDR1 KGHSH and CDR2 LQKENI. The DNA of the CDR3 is TGTGCCAGCTCGGTCCGGGACAGGGGAACTGGAAACACCATATATTTT. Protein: CASSVRDRGTGNTIYF.

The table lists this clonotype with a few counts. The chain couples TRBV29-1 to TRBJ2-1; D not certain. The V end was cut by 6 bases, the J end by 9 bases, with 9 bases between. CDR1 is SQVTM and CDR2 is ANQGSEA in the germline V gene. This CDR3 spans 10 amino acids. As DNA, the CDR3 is TGCAGCGTACGGACCGGTGAGCAGTTCTTC. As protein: CSVRTGEQFF.

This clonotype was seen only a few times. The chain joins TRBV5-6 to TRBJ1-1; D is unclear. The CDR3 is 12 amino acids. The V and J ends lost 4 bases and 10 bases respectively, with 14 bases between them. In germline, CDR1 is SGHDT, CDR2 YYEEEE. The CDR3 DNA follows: TGTGCCAGCAGCCCAAGACATCCCCCAGCTTTCTTT. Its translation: CASSPRHPPAFF. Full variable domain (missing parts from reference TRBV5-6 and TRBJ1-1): DAGVTQSPTHLIKTRGQQVTLRCSPKSGHDTVSWYQQALGQGPQFIFQYYEEEERQRGNFPDRFSGHQFPNYSSELNVNALLLGDSALYLCASSPRHPPAFFGQGTRLTVV.

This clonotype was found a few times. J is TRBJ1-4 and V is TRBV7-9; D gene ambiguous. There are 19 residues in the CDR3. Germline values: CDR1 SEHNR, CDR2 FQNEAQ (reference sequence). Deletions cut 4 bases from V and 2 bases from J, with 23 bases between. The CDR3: CASSSPRTELMSTNEKLFF. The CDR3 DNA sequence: TGTGCCAGCAGCTCCCCCCGGACGGAACTTATGTCTACTAATGAAAAACTGTTTTTT.

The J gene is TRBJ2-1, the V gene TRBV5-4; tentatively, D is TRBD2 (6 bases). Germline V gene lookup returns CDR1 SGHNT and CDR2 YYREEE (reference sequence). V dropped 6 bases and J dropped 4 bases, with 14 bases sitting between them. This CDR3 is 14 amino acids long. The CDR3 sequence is CASTLGRGYNEQFF. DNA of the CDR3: TGTGCCAGCACCCTGGGTCGGGGGTACAATGAGCAGTTCTTC. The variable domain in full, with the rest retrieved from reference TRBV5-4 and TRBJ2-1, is ETGVTQSPTHLIKTRGQQVTLRCSSQSGHNTVSWYQQALGQGPQFIFQYYREEENGRGNFPPRFSGLQFPNYSSELNVNALELDDSALYLCASTLGRGYNEQFFGPGTRLTVL.

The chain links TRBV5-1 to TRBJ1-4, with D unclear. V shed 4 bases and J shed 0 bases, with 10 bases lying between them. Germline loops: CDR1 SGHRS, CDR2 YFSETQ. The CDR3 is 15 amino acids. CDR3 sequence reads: CASSLSGTTNEKLFF. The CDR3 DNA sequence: TGCGCCAGCAGCCTATCCGGGACAACTAATGAAAAACTGTTTTTT.

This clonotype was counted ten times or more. The CDR3 spells CASNREGSTNEKLFF. The CDR3 nucleotides are TGTGCCAGCAATAGGGAAGGCTCAACTAATGAAAAACTGTTTTTT. The chain employs TRBV2 and TRBJ1-4; D is undetermined. V lost 7 bases and J 0 bases, leaving 12 bases between the germline ends. The CDR3 spans 15 residues. Germline V gene sequence: CDR1 SNHLY, CDR2 FYNNEI.

This CDR3 is CASSPGGRQGAGYTF. The DNA of the CDR3 is TGTGCCAGCAGCCCCGGGGGGCGACAGGGGGCAGGCTACACCTTC. The chain carries TRBV5-6 and TRBJ1-2; 10 nucleotides agree with TRBD1. The J segment lost 8 bases and the V segment lost 4 bases, leaving 11 bases of the junction unmatched. Germline lookup yields CDR1 SGHDT and CDR2 YYEEEE. The CDR3 sequence is 15 residues long.

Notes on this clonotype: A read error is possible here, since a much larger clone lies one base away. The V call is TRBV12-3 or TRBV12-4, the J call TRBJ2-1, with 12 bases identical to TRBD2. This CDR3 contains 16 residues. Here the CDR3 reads CASSPPTSGSHNEQLF. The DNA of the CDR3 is TGTGCCAGCAGCCCACCGACTAGCGGGAGCCACAATGAGCAGCTCTTC.

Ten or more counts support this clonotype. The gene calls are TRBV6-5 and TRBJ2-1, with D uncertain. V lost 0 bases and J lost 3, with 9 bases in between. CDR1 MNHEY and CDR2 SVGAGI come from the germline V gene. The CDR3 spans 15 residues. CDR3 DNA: TGTGCCAGCAGTTACTCATCGGGCCTCTACAATGAGCAGTTCTTC. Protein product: CASSYSSGLYNEQFF.

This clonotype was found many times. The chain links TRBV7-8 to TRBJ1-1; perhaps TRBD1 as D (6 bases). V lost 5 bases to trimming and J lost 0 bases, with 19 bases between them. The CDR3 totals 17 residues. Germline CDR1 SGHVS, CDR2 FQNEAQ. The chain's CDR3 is CASSTPAQGYMNTEAFF. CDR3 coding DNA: TGTGCCAGCAGCACCCCGGCCCAGGGGTACATGAACACTGAAGCTTTCTTT.

CDR3 DNA: TGTGCCATCAGTGAGGTGGGCGGGGGAGACACCGGGGAGCTGTTTTTT. Translating gives CAISEVGGGDTGELFF. The chain employs TRBV10-3 and TRBJ2-2, with 7 nucleotides matching TRBD2. Germline CDR1 ENHRY, CDR2 SYGVKD. The CDR3 covers 16 residues. Unmatched junction bases numbered 6, after V lost 2 bases and J lost 3 bases.

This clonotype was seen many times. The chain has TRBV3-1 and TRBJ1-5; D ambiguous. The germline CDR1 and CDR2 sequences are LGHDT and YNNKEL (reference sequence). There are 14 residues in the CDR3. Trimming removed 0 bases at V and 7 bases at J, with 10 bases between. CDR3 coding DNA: TGTGCCAGCAGCCAAGATGTCGGCGTCCAGCCCCAGCATTTT. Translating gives CASSQDVGVQPQHF. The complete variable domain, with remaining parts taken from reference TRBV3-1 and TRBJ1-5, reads DTAVSQTPKYLVTQMGNDKSIKCEQNLGHDTMYWYKQDSKKFLKIMFSYNNKELIINETVPNRFSPKSPDKAHLNLHINSLELGDSAVYFCASSQDVGVQPQHFGDGTRLSIL.

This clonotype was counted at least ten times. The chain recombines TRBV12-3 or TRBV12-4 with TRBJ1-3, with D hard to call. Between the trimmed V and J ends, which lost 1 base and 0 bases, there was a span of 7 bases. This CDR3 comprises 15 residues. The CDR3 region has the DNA TGTGCCAGCAGTTTAGGCAAGGACTCTGGAAACACCATATATTTT. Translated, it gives CASSLGKDSGNTIYF.

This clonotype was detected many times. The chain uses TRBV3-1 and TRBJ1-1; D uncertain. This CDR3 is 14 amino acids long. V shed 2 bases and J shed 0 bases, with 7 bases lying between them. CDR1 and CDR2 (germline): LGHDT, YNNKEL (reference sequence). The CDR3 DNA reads TGTGCCAGCAGCCAACGTTCACTGAACACTGAAGCTTTCTTT. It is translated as CASSQRSLNTEAFF.

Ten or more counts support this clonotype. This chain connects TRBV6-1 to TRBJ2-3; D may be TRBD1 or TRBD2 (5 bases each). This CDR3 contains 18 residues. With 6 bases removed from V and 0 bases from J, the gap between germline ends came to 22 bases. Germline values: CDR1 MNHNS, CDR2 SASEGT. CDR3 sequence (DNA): TGTGCCAGCAGCCCCGTGACTGCCGGGACGTCTAGCACAGATACGCAGTATTTT. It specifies CASSPVTAGTSSTDTQYF.

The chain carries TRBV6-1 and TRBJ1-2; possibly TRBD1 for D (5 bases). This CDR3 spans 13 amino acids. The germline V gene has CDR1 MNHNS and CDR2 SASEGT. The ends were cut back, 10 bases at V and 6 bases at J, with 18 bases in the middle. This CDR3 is CATWGMAQDGYTF. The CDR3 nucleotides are TGTGCCACCTGGGGGATGGCACAGGATGGCTACACCTTC.

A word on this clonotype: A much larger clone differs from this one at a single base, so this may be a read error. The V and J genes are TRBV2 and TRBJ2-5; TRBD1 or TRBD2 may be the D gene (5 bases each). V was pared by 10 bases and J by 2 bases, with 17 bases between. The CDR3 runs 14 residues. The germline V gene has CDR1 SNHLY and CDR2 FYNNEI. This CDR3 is CATRGRAGQETQYF. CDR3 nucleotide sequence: TGTGCCACAAGGGGACGAGCAGGACAAGAGACCCAGTACTTC.